This T cell receptor beta chain was recorded in a study of blood T cell repertoires in COVID-19. For the study at large: Collection of acute and convalescent COVID-19 samples took place in the United States, Italy and Spain. T cells, B-cell-depleted T cells, or PBMCs provided the cDNA or gDNA that served as material.

Germline CDR1 reads SGHVS; CDR2 reads FNYEAQ. This CDR3 region has 14 residues. J gave up 10 bases and V 4 bases, and 6 bases lay outside the gene matches. In the authors' workflow: Amplifying reference gene primers gave estimates of nucleated cell counts. Here immunoSEQ multiplex PCR was the method, and the copy in TCRdb shows in-frame clones only, minus some. The V and J calls and the clone size are those of that table, but D and trimming were determined from the DNA. The data contain 150,000 to 200,000 clones, around four fifths of them singletons. The sample was peripheral blood. The sequence was collected from a middle-aged man who had recovered from COVID-19. The rearrangement links TRBV7-6 to TRBJ1-6; 8 nucleotides agree with TRBD1. CDR3 DNA: TGTGCCAGCAGCTACACGACAGGGGACTCACCCCTCCACTTT. Its translation: CASSYTTGDSPLHF.